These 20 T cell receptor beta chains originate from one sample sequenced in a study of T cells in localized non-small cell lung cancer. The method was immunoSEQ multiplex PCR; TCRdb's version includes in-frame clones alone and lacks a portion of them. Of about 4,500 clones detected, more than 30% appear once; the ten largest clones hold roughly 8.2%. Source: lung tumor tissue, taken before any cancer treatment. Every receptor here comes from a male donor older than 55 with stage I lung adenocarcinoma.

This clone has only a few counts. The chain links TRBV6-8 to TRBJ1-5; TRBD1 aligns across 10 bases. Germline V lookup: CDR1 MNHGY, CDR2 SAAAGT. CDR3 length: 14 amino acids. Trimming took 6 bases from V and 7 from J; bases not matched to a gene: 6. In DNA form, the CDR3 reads TGTGCCAGCAGGGGGACAGGGGACCAACAGCCCCAGCATTTT. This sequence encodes CASRGTGDQQPQHF.

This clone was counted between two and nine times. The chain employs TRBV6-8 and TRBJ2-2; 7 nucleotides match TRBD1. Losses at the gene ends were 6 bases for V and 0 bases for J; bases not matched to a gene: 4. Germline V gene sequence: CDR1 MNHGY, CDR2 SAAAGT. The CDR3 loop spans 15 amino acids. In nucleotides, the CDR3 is TGTGCCAGCAGGCCAGGGGGAACGAACACCGGGGAGCTGTTTTTT. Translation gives CASRPGGTNTGELFF.

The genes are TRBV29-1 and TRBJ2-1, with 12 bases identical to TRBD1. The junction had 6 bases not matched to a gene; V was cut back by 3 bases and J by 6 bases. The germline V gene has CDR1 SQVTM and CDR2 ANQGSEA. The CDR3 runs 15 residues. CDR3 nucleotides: TGCAGCGTTGACCCCGGGACAGGGGGCTTCAATGAGCAGTTCTTC. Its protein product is CSVDPGTGGFNEQFF.

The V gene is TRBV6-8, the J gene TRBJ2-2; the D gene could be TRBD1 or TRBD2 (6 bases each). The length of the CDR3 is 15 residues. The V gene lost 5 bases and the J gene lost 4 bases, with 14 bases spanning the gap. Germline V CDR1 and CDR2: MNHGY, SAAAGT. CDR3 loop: CASSDRGPGTGELFF. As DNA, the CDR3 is TGTGCCAGCAGTGACCGGGGGCCTGGCACCGGGGAGCTGTTTTTT.

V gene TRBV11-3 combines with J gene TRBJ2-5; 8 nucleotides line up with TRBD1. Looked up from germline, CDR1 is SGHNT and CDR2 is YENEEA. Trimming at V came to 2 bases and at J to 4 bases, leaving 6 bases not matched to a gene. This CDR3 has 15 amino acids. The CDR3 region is CASSLTGGRGETQYF. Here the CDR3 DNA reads TGTGCCAGCAGCTTAACAGGGGGGAGAGGAGAGACCCAGTACTTC.

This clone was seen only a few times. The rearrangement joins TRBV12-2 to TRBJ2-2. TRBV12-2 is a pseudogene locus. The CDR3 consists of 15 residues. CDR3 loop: CANQIGWGITGELFF. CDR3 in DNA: TGTGCCAACCAAATTGGTTGGGGGATAACCGGGGAGCTGTTTTTT.

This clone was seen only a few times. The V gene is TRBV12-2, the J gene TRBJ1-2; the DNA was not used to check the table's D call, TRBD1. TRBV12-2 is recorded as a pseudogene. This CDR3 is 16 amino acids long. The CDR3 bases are TGTGCAAGTCGCCCCCCCAACAGGGCAGGCGTCAGTGGCTACACCTTC. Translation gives CASRPPNRAGVSGYTF.

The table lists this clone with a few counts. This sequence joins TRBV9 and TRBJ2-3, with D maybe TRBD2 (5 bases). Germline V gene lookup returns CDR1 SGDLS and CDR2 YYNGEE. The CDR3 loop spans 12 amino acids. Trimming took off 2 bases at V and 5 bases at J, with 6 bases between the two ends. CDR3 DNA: TGTGCCAGCAGCGTCGGAGGAGATACGCAGTATTTT. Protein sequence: CASSVGGDTQYF.

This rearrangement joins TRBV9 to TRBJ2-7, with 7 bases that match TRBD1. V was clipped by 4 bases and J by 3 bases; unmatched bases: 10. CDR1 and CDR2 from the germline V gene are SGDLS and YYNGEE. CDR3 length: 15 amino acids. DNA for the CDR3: TGTGCCAGCAGCCCGACCGGACAGGCAGGCTACGAGCAGTACTTC. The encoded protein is CASSPTGQAGYEQYF.

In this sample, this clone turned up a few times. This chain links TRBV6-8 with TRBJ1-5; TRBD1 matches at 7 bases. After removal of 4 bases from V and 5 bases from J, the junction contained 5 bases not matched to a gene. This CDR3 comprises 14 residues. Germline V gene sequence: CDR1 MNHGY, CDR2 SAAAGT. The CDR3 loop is CASSSTGVYQPQHF. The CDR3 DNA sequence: TGTGCCAGCAGTTCTACAGGGGTCTATCAGCCCCAGCATTTT.

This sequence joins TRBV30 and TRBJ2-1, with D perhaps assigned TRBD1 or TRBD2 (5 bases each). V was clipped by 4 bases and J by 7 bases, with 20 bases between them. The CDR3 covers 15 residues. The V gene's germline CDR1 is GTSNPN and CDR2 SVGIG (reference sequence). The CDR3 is CAWMIGWGIKNEQFF. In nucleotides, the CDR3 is TGTGCCTGGATGATCGGTTGGGGGATCAAAAATGAGCAGTTCTTC.

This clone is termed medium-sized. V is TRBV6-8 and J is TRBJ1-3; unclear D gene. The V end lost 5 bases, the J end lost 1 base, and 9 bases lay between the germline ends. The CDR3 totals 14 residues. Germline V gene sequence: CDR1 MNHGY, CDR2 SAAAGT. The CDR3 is CASSLGGSGNTIYF. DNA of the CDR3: TGTGCCAGCAGTCTTGGAGGATCTGGAAACACCATATATTTT.

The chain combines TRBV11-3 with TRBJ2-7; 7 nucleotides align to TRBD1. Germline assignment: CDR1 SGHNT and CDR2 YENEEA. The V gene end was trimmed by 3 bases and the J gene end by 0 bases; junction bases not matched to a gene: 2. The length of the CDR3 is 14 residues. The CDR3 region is CASSFDRASYEQYF. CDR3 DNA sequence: TGTGCCAGCAGCTTCGACAGGGCCTCCTACGAGCAGTACTTC.

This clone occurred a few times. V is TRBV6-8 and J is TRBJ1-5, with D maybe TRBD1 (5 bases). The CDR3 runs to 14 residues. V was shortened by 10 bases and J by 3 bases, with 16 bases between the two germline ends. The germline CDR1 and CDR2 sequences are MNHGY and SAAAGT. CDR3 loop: CATREGLSNQPQHF. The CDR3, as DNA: TGTGCCACTCGGGAGGGACTGTCCAATCAGCCCCAGCATTTT.

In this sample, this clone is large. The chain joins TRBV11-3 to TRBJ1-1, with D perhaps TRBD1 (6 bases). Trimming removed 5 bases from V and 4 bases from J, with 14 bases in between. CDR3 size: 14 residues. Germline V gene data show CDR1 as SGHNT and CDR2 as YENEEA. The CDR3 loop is CASSDTGFGTEAFF. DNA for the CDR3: TGTGCCAGCAGCGATACAGGGTTTGGCACTGAAGCTTTCTTT.

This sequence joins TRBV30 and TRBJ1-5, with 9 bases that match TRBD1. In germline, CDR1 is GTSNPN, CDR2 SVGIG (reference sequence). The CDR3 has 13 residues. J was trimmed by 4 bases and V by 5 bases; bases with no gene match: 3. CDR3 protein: CAWGTGLNQPQHF. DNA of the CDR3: TGTGCCTGGGGGACAGGGTTAAATCAGCCCCAGCATTTT.

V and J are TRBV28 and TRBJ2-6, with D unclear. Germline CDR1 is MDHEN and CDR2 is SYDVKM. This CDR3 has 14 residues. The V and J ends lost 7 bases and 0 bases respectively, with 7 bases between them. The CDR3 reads CASTRSSGANVLTF. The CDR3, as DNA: TGTGCCAGCACGAGGAGCTCTGGGGCCAACGTCCTGACTTTC.

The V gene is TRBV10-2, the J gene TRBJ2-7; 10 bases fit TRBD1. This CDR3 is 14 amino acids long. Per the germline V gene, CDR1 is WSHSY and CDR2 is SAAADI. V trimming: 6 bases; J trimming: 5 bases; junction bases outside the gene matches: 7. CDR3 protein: CASSLTGGEDEQYF. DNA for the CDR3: TGCGCCAGCAGCCTGACAGGGGGCGAGGACGAGCAGTACTTC.

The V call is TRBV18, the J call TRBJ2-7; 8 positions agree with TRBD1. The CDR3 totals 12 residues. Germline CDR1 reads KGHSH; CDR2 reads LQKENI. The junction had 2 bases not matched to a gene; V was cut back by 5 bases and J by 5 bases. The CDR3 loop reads CASSSTGDEQYF. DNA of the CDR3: TGTGCCAGCTCATCGACAGGGGACGAGCAGTACTTC.

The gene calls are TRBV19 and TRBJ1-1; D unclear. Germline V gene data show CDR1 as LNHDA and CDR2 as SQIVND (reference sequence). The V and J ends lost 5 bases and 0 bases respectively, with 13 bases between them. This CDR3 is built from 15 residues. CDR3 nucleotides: TGTGCCAGTAGTCGCTATTCCACCATGAACACTGAAGCTTTCTTT. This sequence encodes CASSRYSTMNTEAFF.